This TCR beta chain comes out of a study of blood T cell repertoires in COVID-19. V shed 7 bases, J shed 2 bases, and the junction held 13 bases outside the gene matches. The V gene's germline CDR1 is LNHDA and CDR2 SQIVND (reference sequence). This CDR3 contains 17 residues. Produced via immunoSEQ multiplex PCR; TCRdb's table is partial and in-frame only. The data hold roughly 250,000 clones, with roughly 88% observed a single time. Sequencing input: peripheral blood. The chain is built from TRBV19 and TRBJ1-5; 8 bases agree with TRBD1. This clonotype was obtained from a woman in her thirties or forties who had recovered from COVID-19. Here the CDR3 reads CASTQPSSTGGNQPQHF. CDR3 DNA sequence: TGTGCCAGTACCCAACCCTCATCGACAGGGGGCAATCAGCCCCAGCATTTT.